This T cell receptor (beta chain) was sequenced for a study of OX40 agonist ivuxolimab in advanced cancers. Broader study findings: The study found that CD8+ T cells averaged more expanded clones than CD4+. CD4+ and CD8+ T cells in blood underwent clonal expansion by week 6 at 0.1 to 3.0 mg/kg. Low clonal expansion, among the lowest seen, marked partial responders at 0.1-3.0 mg/kg.

Prior autoimmune disease or systemic immunosuppression barred patients. Notes on this clone: Its antigen is unknown.

Trimming took 5 bases from V and 10 from J; bases not matched to a gene: 23. CDR3 length equals 19 residues. Per germline, CDR1 SSHAT and CDR2 FNYEAQ (reference sequence). Assay used: immunoSEQ multiplex PCR; TCRdb lists only in-frame clones, some missing. The sample has about 67,000 clones, around 87% seen once. The chain couples TRBV7-7 to TRBJ1-4; 9 nucleotides agree with TRBD1. The receptor was derived from an adult with an advanced solid tumor such as melanoma, head and neck, liver or kidney cancer. The sample here was CD4+ or CD8+ T cells sorted from blood, taken in a trial of the OX40 agonist ivuxolimab. CDR3 region: CASSDGTGPILYRMGKLFF. The CDR3 DNA is TGTGCCAGCAGCGATGGGACAGGGCCCATACTATACCGGATGGGAAAACTGTTTTTT.